This T cell receptor beta chain stems from a study of T cells after yellow fever vaccination. Points from the study as a whole: Abundant clonotypes from the bulk population could contaminate FACS-sorted repertoires. The study re-detected most primary-vaccination clones after the booster (roughly 96% CD4, 85% to 90% CD8).

TCRdb called the 5' RACE reads again in MiXCR, with one record for every CDR3 protein. This repertoire shows around 330,000 distinct CDR3 sequences, more than 3% found once; its top ten account for around 24%. This clonotype was seen more than once but under ten times. What it binds is unknown. CDR3 length: 13 residues. V was shortened by 5 bases and J by 7 bases, with 14 bases between the two germline ends. Per the germline V gene, CDR1 is SGHTA and CDR2 is FQGNSA. The input for sequencing was PBMCs, taken on the day of the yellow fever booster vaccination. This TCR was recovered from a man aged 18 to 35 who received the YFV17D yellow fever vaccine. This chain uses TRBV7-2 with TRBJ1-2, with D perhaps TRBD1 (5 bases). The CDR3 spells CASSPGTWRGYTF. In DNA, the CDR3 is TGTGCCAGCAGCCCGGGGACCTGGCGTGGCTACACCTTC.